The 30 T cell receptor beta chains given below trace back to one sample, sequenced in a study of blood T cell repertoires in COVID-19. Data came from immunoSEQ multiplex PCR; TCRdb stores just in-frame clones and leaves some out. The sample records more than 85,000 clones, 85% to 90% being singletons. The specimen sequenced was peripheral blood. The receptors here all came from a human donor in a cohort sampled during active COVID-19.

The chain employs TRBV4-2 and TRBJ2-5; the match to TRBD2 covers 9 bases. The CDR3 contains 16 residues. The V gene's germline CDR1 is LGHNA and CDR2 YNFKEQ. The V segment lost 0 bases and the J segment 4 bases; nucleotides outside the gene matches: 6. As DNA, the CDR3 is TGTGCCAGCAGCCAAGAAGGGGGTAGCGGGGGAGAGACCCAGTACTTC. Translated: CASSQEGGSGGETQYF.

The chain employs TRBV25-1 and TRBJ2-7, with D possibly matching TRBD1 (6 bases). The CDR3 is made up of 14 amino acids. Germline V gene lookup returns CDR1 MGHDK and CDR2 SYGVNS. V lost 1 base, J lost 4 bases, and 11 bases lay in between. The CDR3 coding sequence is TGTGCCAGCAGTGAATCAGGGGTTGCGTACGAGCAGTACTTC. Translation gives CASSESGVAYEQYF.

This chain connects TRBV28 to TRBJ2-1; 7 bases align to TRBD2. From germline, CDR1 is MDHEN and CDR2 SYDVKM. Germline trimming cut 5 bases from V and 8 bases from J; bases unmatched to any gene: 18. This CDR3 has 17 amino acids. CDR3 residues: CASSAPFGRELPDEQFF. The CDR3 DNA follows: TGTGCCAGCAGTGCCCCCTTTGGGCGGGAGCTGCCCGATGAGCAGTTCTTC.

The gene calls are TRBV3-1 (or the pseudogene TRBV3-2) and TRBJ1-2; 9 bases are shared with TRBD1. Losses at the gene ends were 3 bases for V and 0 bases for J; bases not matched to a gene: 11. The CDR3 is 18 residues long. Looked up from germline, CDR1 is LGHDT and CDR2 is YNNKEL (reference sequence). CDR3 nucleotide sequence: TGTGCCAGCAGCCACATACCGGGACAGGGCCGAACTAACTATGGCTACACCTTC. This codes for CASSHIPGQGRTNYGYTF.

The CDR3 sequence is CASSHGTGGDSNQPQHF. The CDR3 region has the DNA TGCGCCAGCAGTCACGGGACAGGGGGAGATAGCAATCAGCCCCAGCATTTT. V gene TRBV23-1 combines with J gene TRBJ1-5, with 11 bases aligning to TRBD1. TRBV23-1 is flagged as an ORF with uncertain function. This CDR3 has 17 residues. Unmatched junction bases numbered 4, after V lost 3 bases and J lost 0 bases.

The V call is TRBV5-1, the J call TRBJ2-2, with D perhaps matching TRBD1 (5 bases). CDR1 is SGHRS and CDR2 is YFSETQ in the germline V gene. The CDR3 has 14 amino acids. Deletions cut 0 bases from V and 4 bases from J, with 7 bases between. In DNA, the CDR3 is TGCGCCAGCAGCTTGGCACAGGTCACCGGGGAGCTGTTTTTT. Translating it yields CASSLAQVTGELFF.

J is TRBJ2-2 and V is TRBV24-1; maybe TRBD2 (5 bases). The V gene's germline CDR1 is KGHDR and CDR2 SFDVKD. CDR3 length: 16 residues. V was cut by 6 bases and J by 5 bases, with 18 bases left in between. As DNA, the CDR3 is TGTGCCACCAGTCGCGTTGCAGGAGGTTGGACCGGGGAGCTGTTTTTT. Its protein product is CATSRVAGGWTGELFF.

The chain is built from TRBV7-3 and TRBJ2-3, with 10 bases aligning to TRBD2. The CDR3 loop spans 18 amino acids. The V gene end was trimmed by 1 base and the J gene end by 3 bases; junction bases not matched to a gene: 10. CDR1 and CDR2 from the germline V gene are SGHTA and FQGTGA. CDR3 coding DNA: TGTGCCAGCAGCTTAAGCAATCTAGCGGGAGTGGGTACAGATACGCAGTATTTT. Amino acid sequence: CASSLSNLAGVGTDTQYF. The whole variable domain, remainder taken from reference TRBV7-3 and TRBJ2-3, is GAGVSQTPSNKVTEKGKYVELRCDPISGHTALYWYRQSLGQGPEFLIYFQGTGAADDSGLPNDRFFAVRPEGSVSTLKIQRTERGDSAVYLCASSLSNLAGVGTDTQYFGPGTRLTVL.

For this clone: This sample also contains other DNA sequences that code for the same CDR3. The V call is TRBV19, the J call TRBJ2-1, with 9 bases matching TRBD2. The CDR3 has 17 residues. CDR1 and CDR2 from the germline V gene are LNHDA and SQIVND (reference sequence). Trimming cost V 5 bases and J 10 bases; bases outside gene matches: 18. The CDR3 sequence: CASSSDPLAGPKCEQFF. CDR3 bases: TGTGCCAGTAGTTCGGACCCTCTAGCGGGGCCAAAATGCGAGCAGTTCTTC.

The J gene is TRBJ2-7, the V gene TRBV9; 9 bases are shared with TRBD1. CDR3 length equals 16 residues. The V and J ends lost 0 bases and 2 bases, in that order; junction bases with no gene match: 6. Germline values: CDR1 SGDLS, CDR2 YYNGEE. This chain's CDR3 is CASSVGLGQGAYEQYF. CDR3 sequence (DNA): TGTGCCAGCAGCGTAGGATTGGGACAGGGCGCCTACGAGCAGTACTTC.

This rearrangement joins TRBV6-5 to TRBJ2-1; TRBD1 matches 11 bases. The CDR3 has 15 residues. The germline V gene encodes CDR1 MNHEY and CDR2 SVGAGI. The V segment lost 6 bases and the J segment 5 bases; nucleotides outside the gene matches: 6. The CDR3: CASRRTGGGHNEQFF. The CDR3 coding sequence is TGTGCCAGCAGAAGGACAGGGGGCGGACACAATGAGCAGTTCTTC.

The chain employs TRBV6-4 and TRBJ1-4; D call uncertain. The CDR3 totals 16 residues. Germline CDR1 reads MRHNA; CDR2 reads SNTAGT. With 0 bases removed from V and 0 bases from J, the gap between germline ends came to 8 bases. CDR3 loop: CASSDSSVATNEKLFF. The CDR3 DNA reads as TGTGCCAGCAGTGACTCGTCGGTCGCAACTAATGAAAAACTGTTTTTT.

The chain employs TRBV24-1 and TRBJ2-5, with a weak D call TRBD1 (5 bases). Germline V gene data show CDR1 as KGHDR and CDR2 as SFDVKD. V was clipped by 3 bases and J by 4 bases, with 14 bases between them. The CDR3 consists of 15 residues. The CDR3 coding sequence is TGTGCCACCAGTGATCCTGGGGCAGGGCGAGAGACCCAGTACTTC. This sequence encodes CATSDPGAGRETQYF.

The chain has TRBV19 and TRBJ2-3, with 14 bases aligning to TRBD2. The CDR3 is 19 amino acids. Germline trimming cut 3 bases from V and 3 bases from J; bases unmatched to any gene: 11. Germline values: CDR1 LNHDA, CDR2 SQIVND (reference sequence). CDR3 coding DNA: TGTGCCAGTAGTATCCGAGGACTAGCGGGGGGCTCTACAACAGATACGCAGTATTTT. The encoded protein is CASSIRGLAGGSTTDTQYF. The full variable domain, in which reference TRBV19 and TRBJ2-3 provide the parts outside the CDR3, is DGGITQSPKYLFRKEGQNVTLSCEQNLNHDAMYWYRQDPGQGLRLIYYSQIVNDFQKGDIAEGYSVSREKKESFPLTVTSAQKNPTAFYLCASSIRGLAGGSTTDTQYFGPGTRLTVL.

This rearrangement joins TRBV27 to TRBJ2-5; TRBD1 aligns across 8 bases. The trim removed 2 bases at V and 0 bases at J, leaving 2 bases unmatched. CDR1 MNHEY and CDR2 SMNVEV come from the germline V gene (reference sequence). The CDR3 runs 15 residues. CDR3 DNA sequence: TGTGCCAGCAGTTTACGGGACAGGCACCAAGAGACCCAGTACTTC. This encodes CASSLRDRHQETQYF.

The chain carries TRBV3-1 (or the pseudogene TRBV3-2) and TRBJ2-7, with TRBD2 identical over 7 bases. Trimming removed 1 base from V and 2 bases from J; junction bases left unmatched: 5. Germline assignment: CDR1 LGHDT and CDR2 YNNKEL (reference sequence). The length of the CDR3 is 15 residues. This CDR3 is CASSQAAGAPYEQYF. The CDR3 nucleotides read TGTGCCAGCAGCCAAGCGGCGGGAGCGCCCTACGAGCAGTACTTC.

The rearrangement links TRBV9 to TRBJ2-2; the D gene is possibly TRBD1 (5 bases). Trimming took off 0 bases at V and 6 bases at J, with 15 bases between the two ends. The length of the CDR3 is 16 residues. CDR1 is SGDLS, CDR2 YYNGEE, per germline. The CDR3 DNA reads as TGTGCCAGCAGCGTAGCTACTGGGGCACGGGCCGGGGAGCTGTTTTTT. Amino acid sequence: CASSVATGARAGELFF. Together with reference TRBV9 and TRBJ2-2, the CDR3 gives the full variable domain: DSGVTQTPKHLITATGQRVTLRCSPRSGDLSVYWYQQSLDQGLQFLIQYYNGEERAKGNILERFSAQQFPDLHSELNLSSLELGDSALYFCASSVATGARAGELFFGEGSRLTVL.

V and J are TRBV19 and TRBJ2-2; 7 nucleotides match TRBD1. CDR1 and CDR2 (germline): LNHDA, SQIVND (reference sequence). The length of the CDR3 is 14 residues. Trimming removed 4 bases from V and 7 bases from J; junction bases left unmatched: 6. The CDR3 protein is CASSRRDRVGELFF. The CDR3 nucleotides are TGTGCCAGTAGTAGACGGGACAGAGTCGGGGAGCTGTTTTTT.

This rearrangement joins TRBV5-6 to TRBJ1-2; D unresolved. CDR1 and CDR2 from the germline V gene are SGHDT and YYEEEE. This CDR3 contains 13 residues. Trimming cost V 3 bases and J 8 bases, with 14 bases left between them. The CDR3 loop reads CASSSGPQRGYTF. The DNA of the CDR3 is TGTGCCAGCAGCTCTGGGCCCCAGAGAGGCTACACCTTC.

This chain connects TRBV6-1 to TRBJ1-2; TRBD1 is a possible D gene (6 bases). This CDR3 region has 13 residues. Germline V gives CDR1 MNHNS, CDR2 SASEGT. The V and J ends lost 1 base and 8 bases respectively, with 11 bases between them. Here the CDR3 DNA reads TGTGCCAGCAGTGAAGGAAGGGGGATAGGCTACACCTTC. This sequence encodes CASSEGRGIGYTF.

The chain uses TRBV10-2 and TRBJ2-7; 10 positions agree with TRBD2. CDR3 length: 14 amino acids. Germline CDR1 reads WSHSY; CDR2 reads SAAADI. V lost 6 bases and J lost 7; bases outside the gene matches: 9. CDR3 region: CASSLVSGREEQYF. CDR3 sequence (DNA): TGCGCCAGCAGCCTCGTCAGCGGGAGGGAAGAGCAGTACTTC.

The V gene is TRBV28, the J gene TRBJ1-2, with TRBD1 identical over 7 bases. CDR1 is MDHEN, CDR2 SYDVKM, per germline. The CDR3 is 17 residues long. With 6 bases clipped from V and 2 bases from J, the junction kept 15 bases outside the gene matches. The chain's CDR3 is CASSYPGKGAPNYGYTF. The DNA of the CDR3 is TGTGCCAGCAGCTATCCTGGGAAGGGGGCCCCAAACTATGGCTACACCTTC.

The chain uses TRBV5-6 and TRBJ1-2, with D uncertain. Trimming left V 0 bases short and J 2 bases short, with 8 bases between. The length of the CDR3 is 14 residues. The germline V gene has CDR1 SGHDT and CDR2 YYEEEE. The CDR3: CASSLDVPNYGYTF. In DNA, the CDR3 is TGTGCCAGCAGCTTGGATGTTCCAAACTATGGCTACACCTTC.

As DNA, the CDR3 is TGTGCCAGCAGCTTAGCGGACAGGAACTATGGCTACACCTTC. It yields the protein CASSLADRNYGYTF. The rearrangement links TRBV7-9 to TRBJ1-2; 7 nucleotides align to TRBD1. The CDR3 has 14 residues. V shed 0 bases, J shed 2 bases, and the junction held 0 bases outside the gene matches. Germline V gene data show CDR1 as SEHNR and CDR2 as FQNEAQ (reference sequence).

V gene TRBV7-8 combines with J gene TRBJ2-7; tentatively, D is TRBD1 (5 bases). This CDR3 is built from 14 residues. The V end lost 2 bases, the J end lost 5 bases, and 13 bases lay between the germline ends. The germline gives CDR1 SGHVS, CDR2 FQNEAQ. CDR3 region: CASSLSRGIHEQYF. The CDR3 DNA sequence: TGTGCCAGCAGCTTATCAAGGGGAATACACGAGCAGTACTTC.

The chain combines TRBV12-3 or TRBV12-4 with TRBJ1-1; D unclear. Trimming left V 5 bases short and J 5 bases short, with 12 bases between. The CDR3 is 13 amino acids. The chain's CDR3 is CASSPGGQTEAFF. As DNA, the CDR3 is TGTGCCAGCAGTCCGGGCGGGCAGACTGAAGCTTTCTTT.

This clone was seen only a few times. The V and J genes are TRBV5-5 and TRBJ2-3; no clear D. Germline values: CDR1 SGHKS, CDR2 YYEKEE (reference sequence). The CDR3 runs to 14 residues. Trimming stripped 1 base from V and 1 base from J, with 7 bases between. DNA for the CDR3: TGTGCCAGCAGCTTGCTCACGGGCACAGATACGCAGTATTTT. Its protein product is CASSLLTGTDTQYF.

This sequence joins TRBV5-1 and TRBJ2-2, with 7 bases matching TRBD1. This CDR3 region has 15 residues. Unmatched junction bases numbered 4, after V lost 3 bases and J lost 2 bases. Germline V gene sequence: CDR1 SGHRS, CDR2 YFSETQ. The CDR3 DNA is TGCGCCAGCAGCTCGGGACAGTTCAACACCGGGGAGCTGTTTTTT. Its protein product is CASSSGQFNTGELFF. Drawing the rest from reference TRBV5-1 and TRBJ2-2, the complete variable domain is KAGVTQTPRYLIKTRGQQVTLSCSPISGHRSVSWYQQTPGQGLQFLFEYFSETQRNKGNFPGRFSGRQFSNSRSEMNVSTLELGDSALYLCASSSGQFNTGELFFGEGSRLTVL.

This clone was counted a few times. The chain employs TRBV6-5 and TRBJ1-2; unclear D gene. Germline V gene lookup returns CDR1 MNHEY and CDR2 SVGAGI. There are 16 residues in the CDR3. V was trimmed by 0 bases and J by 5 bases, leaving 16 bases between them. As DNA, the CDR3 is TGTGCCAGCAGTTACTCGACCGGAACCAACGGGTATGGCTACACCTTC. Translation: CASSYSTGTNGYGYTF.

Only one count was recorded for this clone. The chain is built from TRBV7-2 and TRBJ2-5, with D perhaps TRBD2 (5 bases). V lost 5 bases, J lost 7 bases, and 14 bases lay in between. The CDR3 has 13 amino acids. The germline gives CDR1 SGHTA, CDR2 FQGNSA. The CDR3 region is CASSASGGGTQYF. The CDR3 nucleotides read TGTGCCAGCAGCGCCTCCGGAGGCGGGACCCAGTACTTC.